The 2 T cell receptor beta chains presented below share a single source sample, sequenced in a study of shared clonotypes between healthy human individuals. Assay: immunoSEQ multiplex PCR; the TCRdb copy retains only in-frame clones and omits some. The data contain nearly 1,000,000 clones, approximately 80% of them singletons. Material for sequencing was memory CD4+ T cells sorted from blood. Regarding subset: CD45RA-negative fraction. Receptors were obtained from a man between 18 and 29 years old in good health.

This rearrangement joins TRBV5-5 to TRBJ1-5; possible D gene TRBD1, 5 bases. CDR3 length: 13 residues. The V end lost 4 bases, the J end lost 5 bases, and 10 bases lay between the germline ends. Per the germline V gene, CDR1 is SGHKS and CDR2 is YYEKEE (reference sequence). This CDR3 is CASSPTGDQPQHF. The CDR3 DNA sequence: TGTGCCAGCAGCCCCACAGGAGATCAGCCCCAGCATTTT.

As regards this clone: The sample has other DNA sequences that encode this CDR3 too. The rearrangement links TRBV30 to TRBJ2-1; D tentatively reads TRBD1 or TRBD2 (5 bases each). The CDR3 runs to 12 residues. Between the trimmed V and J ends, which lost 0 bases and 9 bases, there was a span of 9 bases. Germline V gene sequence: CDR1 GTSNPN, CDR2 SVGIG (reference sequence). The CDR3 protein is CAWSVGGIEQFF. DNA for the CDR3: TGTGCCTGGAGTGTTGGGGGAATTGAGCAGTTCTTC.